By sample share, the clone carrying this T cell receptor beta chain is medium-sized. What it binds is not known. The data were produced by immunoSEQ multiplex PCR, yet TCRdb's version contains in-frame clones alone and is incomplete. The sample consists of 18,000 or so clones, around three fifths of them appearing once. As to treatment: treatment-naive control, cytoreductive nephrectomy. This CDR3 has 14 residues. Germline CDR1 reads LNHDA; CDR2 reads SQIVND (reference sequence). The ends were cut back, 2 bases at V and 4 bases at J, with 9 bases in the middle. The sample is drawn from a study of radiation and T cells in renal cell carcinoma. General observations from the study: Dominant CDR3 motifs were more common in irradiated tumors than controls.

V gene TRBV19 combines with J gene TRBJ1-5; no definite D call. Here the sequenced sample was tumor tissue, taken from a patient whose treatment was nephrectomy without radiotherapy. The receptor's source is a man in his forties or fifties with renal cell carcinoma. The CDR3 here is CASSIRVGNQPQHF. Written as DNA, the CDR3 is TGTGCCAGTAGTATAAGGGTTGGTAATCAGCCCCAGCATTTT.